The 31 T cell receptor beta chains below all came from one sample that was sequenced in a study of T cell repertoires in cytomegalovirus infection. Using its own MiXCR run on the reads, TCRdb lists one record per CDR3 protein. The table has approximately 110,000 distinct CDR3 sequences, 25% to 35% seen once. Their cognate antigens are unknown. The starting material was CD8+ T cells from cultured PBMCs, obtained from culture after CMV antigen stimulation. The receptors shown here come from a human donor in good health (CMV status not recorded). Some clones in this sample may be carry-over from other donors' samples.

This clonotype was seen a few times. The V gene is TRBV28, the J gene TRBJ2-5, with D perhaps given as TRBD1 or TRBD2 (6 bases each). The CDR3 totals 11 residues. In germline, CDR1 is MDHEN, CDR2 SYDVKM. The V end lost 7 bases, the J end lost 5 bases, and 8 bases lay between the germline ends. The DNA of the CDR3 is TGTGCCAGCACCGGGGGCGAGACCCAGTACTTC. It is translated as CASTGGETQYF. The complete variable domain, with remaining parts taken from reference TRBV28 and TRBJ2-5, reads DVKVTQSSRYLVKRTGEKVFLECVQDMDHENMFWYRQDPGLGLRLIYFSYDVKMKEKGDIPEGYSVSREKKERFSLILESASTNQTSMYLCASTGGETQYFGPGTRLLVL.

This clonotype was picked up one time. The junction departs from germline at one end; a sequencing error may be responsible. This sequence joins TRBV4-1 and TRBJ2-1; 9 nucleotides agree with TRBD2. CDR3 length equals 16 residues. Germline V CDR1 and CDR2: MGHRA, YSYEKL. The CDR3 protein is CAGSQAGLAGPHEQFF. The CDR3 DNA is TGCGCCGGCAGCCAGGCCGGGCTAGCGGGGCCCCATGAGCAGTTCTTC.

The rearrangement joins TRBV12-3 or TRBV12-4 to TRBJ1-1, with D possibly being TRBD1 (6 bases). The CDR3 consists of 14 residues. Trimming pared 6 bases from V and 6 bases from J, leaving 17 bases between. CDR3 loop: CASSQTGTQSEAFF. The CDR3 nucleotides are TGTGCCAGCAGCCAAACCGGGACACAGTCTGAAGCTTTCTTT.

The V gene is TRBV2, the J gene TRBJ1-2; weak D call: TRBD1 (5 bases). Trimming cost V 5 bases and J 0 bases, with 13 bases left between them. Germline CDR1 reads SNHLY; CDR2 reads FYNNEI. The CDR3 covers 15 residues. CDR3 in DNA: TGTGCCAGCAGTTCCGGGGCAGGCACTAACTATGGCTACACCTTC. Translating gives CASSSGAGTNYGYTF.

This sequence joins TRBV9 and TRBJ2-1; 7 positions match TRBD2. This CDR3 has 14 residues. V lost 2 bases, J lost 7 bases, and 6 bases stayed unmatched. Germline assignment: CDR1 SGDLS and CDR2 YYNGEE. The CDR3 reads CASSVGTMRNEQFF. The CDR3 bases are TGTGCCAGCAGCGTCGGGACTATGAGAAATGAGCAGTTCTTC.

The chain is built from TRBV7-4 and TRBJ1-1; 7 positions agree with TRBD1. Germline CDR1 and CDR2: SGHVT and SQSDAQ. V was clipped by 5 bases and J by 1 base; unmatched bases: 4. This CDR3 contains 14 residues. CDR3 region: CASSRRQGNTEAFF. The CDR3 DNA follows: TGTGCCAGCAGCCGACGACAGGGGAACACTGAAGCTTTCTTT.

The sample holds a few counts of this clonotype. This chain connects TRBV4-3 to TRBJ2-1; no reliable D call. Trimming removed 5 bases at V and 0 bases at J, with 11 bases between. The CDR3 totals 15 residues. Germline assignment: CDR1 LGHNA and CDR2 YSLEER. CDR3 DNA sequence: TGCGCCAGCAGCATTAGACGCAGCTCCTACAATGAGCAGTTCTTC. This encodes CASSIRRSSYNEQFF.

This clonotype was seen a few times. The chain carries TRBV6-1 and TRBJ1-5; 8 positions agree with TRBD1. Germline values: CDR1 MNHNS, CDR2 SASEGT. This CDR3 region has 17 residues. V shed 6 bases and J 3 bases; nucleotides not matched to a gene: 13. The CDR3 region has the DNA TGTGCCAGCAGGGACCCCTGGACAGGGATCGCCAATCAGCCCCAGCATTTT. As protein: CASRDPWTGIANQPQHF.

The V and J genes are TRBV25-1 and TRBJ2-7; 15 bases fit TRBD2. With V trimmed by 4 bases and J by 3 bases, 10 bases remained unmatched. CDR3 size: 18 residues. Germline CDR1 and CDR2: MGHDK and SYGVNS. The CDR3 spells CASSGGLAGGERIYEQYF. The DNA for the CDR3 is TGTGCCAGCAGTGGGGGACTAGCGGGGGGAGAGAGGATCTACGAGCAGTACTTC.

In this sample, this clonotype turned up a few times. This chain connects TRBV7-3 to TRBJ2-2; perhaps TRBD1 as D (6 bases). Trimming took off 3 bases at V and 4 bases at J, with 12 bases between the two ends. The CDR3 contains 15 residues. Looked up from germline, CDR1 is SGHTA and CDR2 is FQGTGA. The CDR3 sequence: CASSFLLQGTGELFF. The CDR3, as DNA: TGTGCCAGCAGCTTTCTCCTACAGGGCACCGGGGAGCTGTTTTTT.

J is TRBJ2-7 and V is TRBV20-1; tentative D call: TRBD1 (6 bases). Germline V gene data show CDR1 as DFQATT and CDR2 as SNEGSKA (reference sequence). V was pared by 2 bases and J by 0 bases, with 20 bases between. CDR3 length equals 17 residues. CDR3 coding DNA: TGCAGTGCTAGAATGCCGAGTCGGGACACCCGCTCCTACGAGCAGTACTTC. It codes for CSARMPSRDTRSYEQYF.

The chain recombines TRBV12-3 or TRBV12-4 with TRBJ1-2, with 7 bases identical to TRBD1. CDR3 length: 13 residues. V lost 6 bases and J lost 7; bases outside the gene matches: 8. The CDR3 here is CASSGQVVGGYTF. CDR3 coding DNA: TGTGCCAGCAGCGGACAGGTGGTGGGTGGCTACACCTTC.

J is TRBJ2-3 and V is TRBV10-3; TRBD2 matches 8 bases. V was pared by 3 bases and J by 2 bases, with 4 bases of the junction left unmatched. Germline CDR1 is ENHRY and CDR2 is SYGVKD. The CDR3 is 15 amino acids. This CDR3 reads CAISDLLADTDTQYF. The CDR3 DNA follows: TGTGCCATCAGTGACCTACTAGCGGACACAGATACGCAGTATTTT.

In this sample, this clonotype turned up many times. The genes are TRBV7-6 and TRBJ2-5; unclear D gene. The CDR3 is 15 amino acids. Germline loops: CDR1 SGHVS, CDR2 FNYEAQ. The germline V and J ends were trimmed by 2 bases and 1 base, with 11 bases remaining between them. The DNA for the CDR3 is TGTGCCAGCAGCTTAATAGGGTCCCTCCAAGAGACCCAGTACTTC. Amino acid sequence: CASSLIGSLQETQYF.

This clonotype turned up a few times. V gene TRBV19 combines with J gene TRBJ1-1; the D gene is possibly TRBD1 (6 bases). This CDR3 contains 14 residues. V lost 7 bases to trimming and J lost 5 bases, with 17 bases between them. The germline V gene has CDR1 LNHDA and CDR2 SQIVND (reference sequence). Written as DNA, the CDR3 is TGTGCCAGTAAGATCCAACAGGGAGCGACTGAAGCTTTCTTT. Protein sequence: CASKIQQGATEAFF.

The chain links TRBV9 to TRBJ1-1, with a possible D match to TRBD1 (5 bases). Trimming removed 0 bases from V and 0 bases from J, with 9 bases in between. The CDR3 runs to 15 residues. Germline loops: CDR1 SGDLS, CDR2 YYNGEE. The CDR3 loop reads CASSVGGDLNTEAFF. DNA of the CDR3: TGTGCCAGCAGCGTAGGAGGGGATTTGAACACTGAAGCTTTCTTT.

The chain couples TRBV4-2 to TRBJ1-5; D possibly corresponds to TRBD1 (5 bases). Trimming pared 0 bases from V and 6 bases from J, leaving 12 bases between. The CDR3 covers 15 residues. Germline V gene data show CDR1 as LGHNA and CDR2 as YNFKEQ. The CDR3 region has the DNA TGTGCCAGCAGCCAAGATTACGCGGGGACTCAGCCCCAGCATTTT. As protein: CASSQDYAGTQPQHF.

The sample holds many counts of this clonotype. The chain uses TRBV29-1 and TRBJ2-1; 7 bases map to TRBD2. Germline values: CDR1 SQVTM, CDR2 ANQGSEA. J lost 3 bases, V lost 0 bases, and 14 bases had no gene match. The CDR3 length is 18 residues. CDR3 protein: CSVEDGGNRGLYYNEQFF. The CDR3 DNA sequence: TGCAGCGTTGAAGACGGGGGGAACCGGGGATTATACTACAATGAGCAGTTCTTC.

In its sample, this clonotype was seen many times. The chain has TRBV12-3 or TRBV12-4 and TRBJ2-1, with 9 bases aligning to TRBD1. With 3 bases clipped from V and 6 bases from J, the junction kept 12 bases outside the gene matches. CDR3 size: 17 residues. In DNA, the CDR3 is TGTGCCAGCAGTTTCTCCGTGGGACAGGGTTTCGTCAATGAGCAGTTCTTC. Protein sequence: CASSFSVGQGFVNEQFF.

This clonotype has a handful of counts. This sequence joins TRBV4-3 and TRBJ1-3; D is unresolved. Trimming shortened V by 0 bases and J by 0 bases, and 6 bases separated the two germline ends. From germline, CDR1 is LGHNA and CDR2 YSLEER. The CDR3 totals 15 residues. CDR3 region: CASSQDRASGNTIYF. The CDR3 DNA reads as TGCGCCAGCAGCCAAGATCGGGCCTCTGGAAACACCATATATTTT.

This sequence joins TRBV7-8 and TRBJ1-4; D is uncertain. The CDR3 spans 12 residues. CDR1 and CDR2 (germline): SGHVS, FQNEAQ. V gave up 5 bases and J gave up 13 bases, with 14 bases separating them. CDR3 in amino acids: CASSPDHRSLFF. CDR3 DNA sequence: TGTGCCAGCAGCCCAGATCACCGGTCACTGTTTTTT.

This clonotype was seen repeatedly, ten times or more. This sequence joins TRBV5-6 and TRBJ1-1; D unclear. CDR3 size: 17 residues. Trimming took off 7 bases at V and 0 bases at J, with 22 bases between the two ends. In germline, CDR1 is SGHDT, CDR2 YYEEEE. This CDR3 reads CASSFREFLNMNTEAFF. CDR3 DNA sequence: TGTGCCAGCTCTTTCCGGGAGTTCCTTAACATGAACACTGAAGCTTTCTTT.

This clonotype appeared a single time. This chain connects TRBV19 to TRBJ2-7; D is unclear. This CDR3 is 14 amino acids long. Germline V gene lookup returns CDR1 LNHDA and CDR2 SQIVND (reference sequence). The V and J ends lost 3 bases and 1 base respectively, with 10 bases between them. CDR3 in DNA: TGTGCCAGTAGTATGGGTCAGTCATCCTACGAGCAGTACTTC. Protein product: CASSMGQSSYEQYF.

The table lists this clonotype with a few counts. J is TRBJ2-3 and V is TRBV4-2; TRBD2 agrees at 10 bases. CDR1 is LGHNA and CDR2 is YNFKEQ in the germline V gene. The CDR3 sequence is 17 residues long. J was trimmed by 10 bases and V by 0 bases; bases with no gene match: 13. CDR3 nucleotide sequence: TGTGCCAGCAGCCAAGATGTGAGCGGGGGGGCGGAGACTTCGCAGTATTTT. It translates to CASSQDVSGGAETSQYF.

V is TRBV7-2 and J is TRBJ1-5; D possibly corresponds to TRBD1 (5 bases). V lost 7 bases to trimming and J lost 1 base, with 11 bases between them. There are 14 residues in the CDR3. Germline values: CDR1 SGHTA, CDR2 FQGNSA. For the CDR3, the DNA is TGTGCCAGCATGCGAGGGACCAGCAATCAGCCCCAGCATTTT. Protein: CASMRGTSNQPQHF.

CDR3 bases: TGTGCCAGCAGCACTAGCCCGACCAGCGGGGACGGGAACACCGGGGAGCTGTTTTTT. Encoded protein: CASSTSPTSGDGNTGELFF. This chain connects TRBV11-3 to TRBJ2-2; 7 bases agree with TRBD2. The CDR3 has 19 amino acids. Germline assignment: CDR1 SGHNT and CDR2 YENEEA. V was clipped by 5 bases and J by 1 base; unmatched bases: 16. Full variable domain (missing parts from reference TRBV11-3 and TRBJ2-2): EAGVVQSPRYKIIEKKQPVAFWCNPISGHNTLYWYLQNLGQGPELLIRYENEEAVDDSQLPKDRFSAERLKGVDSTLKIQPAELGDSAVYLCASSTSPTSGDGNTGELFFGEGSRLTVL.

The J gene is TRBJ2-7, the V gene TRBV7-9, with 10 bases identical to TRBD1. The germline CDR1 and CDR2 sequences are SEHNR and FQNEAQ (reference sequence). The CDR3 has 15 amino acids. Germline trimming cut 2 bases from V and 5 bases from J; bases unmatched to any gene: 6. CDR3 sequence reads: CASSLKRQGAHEQYF. The DNA for the CDR3 is TGTGCCAGCAGCTTAAAGAGACAGGGGGCCCACGAGCAGTACTTC.

This clonotype was counted between two and nine times. This sequence joins TRBV7-2 and TRBJ2-1; the match to TRBD2 covers 15 bases. The CDR3 consists of 17 residues. After removal of 0 bases from V and 9 bases from J, the junction contained 6 bases not matched to a gene. Germline values: CDR1 SGHTA, CDR2 FQGNSA. The CDR3 reads CASSLAWTSGGAGEQFF. As DNA, the CDR3 is TGTGCCAGCAGCTTAGCGTGGACTAGCGGGGGGGCCGGTGAGCAGTTCTTC.

V usage is TRBV7-6 and J usage is TRBJ2-3; TRBD2 matches 11 bases. CDR3 length equals 17 residues. Germline V gene lookup returns CDR1 SGHVS and CDR2 FNYEAQ. V was pared by 6 bases and J by 0 bases, with 8 bases of the junction left unmatched. The CDR3 DNA follows: TGTGCCAGCAGACCCGGGACTAGCGGTGGTAGCACAGATACGCAGTATTTT. As protein: CASRPGTSGGSTDTQYF.

This clonotype has only one observation. The V call is TRBV4-1, the J call TRBJ1-2; D ambiguous. Looked up from germline, CDR1 is MGHRA and CDR2 is YSYEKL. The CDR3 has 14 residues. Deletions cut 3 bases from V and 8 bases from J, with 16 bases between. The CDR3 region has the DNA TGCGCCAGCAGCCACCCAGGAAGCCTAGAGGGCTACACCTTC. Protein sequence: CASSHPGSLEGYTF.

The chain is built from TRBV20-1 and TRBJ2-7; TRBD1 is a possible D gene (6 bases). Germline assignment: CDR1 DFQATT and CDR2 SNEGSKA (reference sequence). V lost 4 bases and J 1 base, leaving 8 bases between the germline ends. The CDR3 consists of 12 residues. This chain's CDR3 is CSAKDSSYEQYF. CDR3 nucleotide sequence: TGCAGTGCTAAGGACAGTTCCTACGAGCAGTACTTC.